This is a list of T cell receptor beta chains from one sample in a study of T cells in localized non-small cell lung cancer. Clones were sequenced by immunoSEQ multiplex PCR, and TCRdb holds only the in-frame ones, with some missing. The sample shows some 80,000 clones, approximately 84% of them seen only once. The sequencing here drew on peripheral blood, taken before any cancer treatment. Receptors originate from a man between 40 and 70 years old with stage I lung adenocarcinoma. Both conserved end residues are part of each CDR3. Fields, in order: J gene, CDR3 length, D gene, clone size, V gene, CDR3 protein, CDR3 DNA. A D gene is named only where the DNA matches it firmly. The size of a clone is reported for some rows only, either as once, few or many, or as a class for expanded clones.

J: TRBJ1-3; length: 15; D: TRBD1; size: -; V: TRBV11-2; CDR3: CASSSGGIYGNTIYF; DNA: TGTGCCAGCAGCTCAGGGGGAATTTATGGAAACACCATATATTTT
J: TRBJ2-3; length: 15; D: -; size: -; V: TRBV5-6; CDR3: CASSLVVGGMDTQYF; DNA: TGTGCCAGCAGCTTGGTCGTTGGGGGTATGGATACGCAGTATTTT
J: TRBJ1-2; length: 14; D: TRBD1; size: -; V: TRBV29-1; CDR3: CSVRTDRANYGYTF; DNA: TGCAGCGTCCGTACGGACAGGGCTAACTATGGCTACACCTTC
J: TRBJ1-5; length: 14; D: -; size: -; V: TRBV5-1; CDR3: CASSLEGSDQPQHF; DNA: TGCGCCAGCAGCTTGGAAGGGAGCGATCAGCCCCAGCATTTT
J: TRBJ2-6; length: 13; D: -; size: few; V: TRBV4-1; CDR3: CASSQNGANVLTF; DNA: TGCGCCAGCAGCCAAAACGGGGCCAACGTCCTGACTTTC
J: TRBJ1-2; length: 17; D: TRBD1; size: -; V: TRBV7-9; CDR3: CASSPSVRGRLWYGYTF; DNA: TGTGCCAGCAGCCCATCCGTAAGGGGGCGTCTTTGGTATGGCTACACCTTC
J: TRBJ2-7; length: 15; D: TRBD1; size: -; V: TRBV18; CDR3: CASSQGALRSYEQYF; DNA: TGTGCCAGCTCACAGGGGGCTCTGCGCTCCTACGAGCAGTACTTC
J: TRBJ1-2; length: 15; D: -; size: -; V: TRBV15; CDR3: CATSRDIASNYGYTF; DNA: TGTGCCACCAGCAGAGATATCGCCAGTAACTATGGCTACACCTTC
J: TRBJ1-2; length: 13; D: -; size: -; V: TRBV5-1; CDR3: CASSLLGGGGYTF; DNA: TGCGCCAGCAGCTTGTTAGGAGGGGGAGGCTACACCTTC
J: TRBJ2-3; length: 16; D: TRBD1; size: -; V: TRBV27; CDR3: CASSFSRTGIIDTQYF; DNA: TGTGCCAGCAGTTTCTCTCGGACAGGGATAATAGATACGCAGTATTTT
J: TRBJ1-1; length: 11; D: TRBD1; size: -; V: TRBV6-5; CDR3: CASTQGVEAFF; DNA: TGTGCCAGCACCCAGGGGGTTGAAGCTTTCTTT
J: TRBJ1-1; length: 16; D: -; size: -; V: TRBV13; CDR3: CASSLVSGSMNTEAFF; DNA: TGTGCCAGCAGCTTAGTATCGGGCAGCATGAACACTGAAGCTTTCTTT
J: TRBJ2-3; length: 13; D: -; size: -; V: TRBV7-2; CDR3: CASSLDREDTQYF; DNA: TGTGCCAGCAGCTTAGACCGGGAAGATACGCAGTATTTT
J: TRBJ2-7; length: 12; D: -; size: -; V: TRBV2; CDR3: CATARSSYEQYF; DNA: TGTGCCACCGCTCGGAGCTCCTACGAGCAGTACTTC
J: TRBJ1-1; length: 13; D: -; size: -; V: TRBV2; CDR3: CASSATLNTEAFF; DNA: TGTGCCAGCAGTGCTACATTGAACACTGAAGCTTTCTTT
J: TRBJ1-2; length: 16; D: -; size: -; V: TRBV18; CDR3: CASSPGQGNVEDGYTF; DNA: TGTGCCAGCTCACCAGGGCAAGGGAATGTGGAAGATGGCTACACCTTC
J: TRBJ1-1; length: 13; D: -; size: -; V: TRBV6-6; CDR3: CASLTGPNTEAFF; DNA: TGTGCCAGTTTGACAGGACCGAACACTGAAGCTTTCTTT
J: TRBJ2-1; length: 13; D: -; size: -; V: TRBV27; CDR3: CASSLTPYNEQFF; DNA: TGTGCCAGCAGTTTAACGCCATATAATGAGCAGTTCTTC
J: TRBJ1-6; length: 19; D: -; size: -; V: TRBV14; CDR3: CASSQVPWDGSSYNSPLHF; DNA: TGTGCCAGCAGCCAAGTCCCTTGGGACGGCAGCTCCTATAATTCACCCCTCCACTTT
J: TRBJ2-5; length: 15; D: TRBD2; size: once; V: TRBV6-5; CDR3: CASSYGRGGGETQYF; DNA: TGTGCCAGCAGTTACGGGCGGGGGGGCGGAGAGACCCAGTACTTC
J: TRBJ2-7; length: 14; D: -; size: few; V: TRBV28; CDR3: CAARAPLDSYEQYF; DNA: TGTGCCGCGAGGGCCCCCCTAGATTCCTACGAGCAGTACTTC
J: TRBJ2-1; length: 16; D: TRBD2; size: once; V: TRBV2; CDR3: CASSENGLAGGNEQFF; DNA: TGTGCCAGCAGTGAGAATGGCCTAGCGGGGGGCAATGAGCAGTTCTTC
J: TRBJ2-2; length: 15; D: -; size: -; V: TRBV11-2; CDR3: CASGPRTIRSGELFF; DNA: TGTGCCAGCGGCCCAAGGACAATTCGATCCGGGGAGCTGTTTTTT
J: TRBJ2-1; length: 13; D: -; size: -; V: TRBV19; CDR3: CASSTQGNNEQFF; DNA: TGTGCCAGTAGTACACAAGGGAACAATGAGCAGTTCTTC
J: TRBJ1-1; length: 13; D: -; size: -; V: TRBV5-4; CDR3: CASSLQGYTEAFF; DNA: TGTGCCAGCAGCTTACAGGGCTACACTGAAGCTTTCTTT
J: TRBJ1-1; length: 15; D: -; size: once; V: TRBV2; CDR3: CASSDTGGPNTEAFF; DNA: TGTGCCAGCAGTGATACAGGTGGACCGAACACTGAAGCTTTCTTT